These T cell receptor beta chains were read from a single sample in a study of T cells in Graves' hyperthyroidism and ophthalmopathy. TCRdb re-analysed the multiplex PCR reads in MiXCR, keeping a single row per CDR3 protein. The data show about half a million distinct CDR3 sequences, 15% to 20% seen once. The sample taken for sequencing was blood. The receptors derive from a man aged 35 to 55 with Graves' ophthalmopathy. CDR3s include the opening cysteine and the closing phenylalanine or tryptophan. A D gene is named only where the DNA matches it firmly. The size field is filled for only some rows; it gives once, few, many or a size class.

>many|TRBD1|TRBJ2-5|TRBV7-6
TGTGCCAGCAGTCCAGGGGGGACCCAGTACTTC
CASSPGGTQYF
>many|-|TRBJ2-3|TRBV11-2
TGTGCCAGCAGCGCGCCGGCCAGGGGAGATACGCAGTATTTT
CASSAPARGDTQYF
>once|-|TRBJ2-3|TRBV5-4
TGTGCCAGCAGCTTGGAGGGGGATACGCGGTATTTT
CASSLEGDTRYF
>-|-|TRBJ2-4|TRBV10-3
TGTGCCATCAGTGAGTCGGGGGAGAACATTCAGTACTTC
CAISESGENIQYF
>once|-|TRBJ2-5|TRBV5-5
TGTGCCAGCAGCTTAGGGGTTGGGGAAGGGGAGACCCAGTACTTC
CASSLGVGEGETQYF
>-|-|TRBJ2-7|TRBV5-1
TGCGCCAGCAGCTACCCGGGCCAACCCTCTCAGGAGCAGTACTTC
CASSYPGQPSQEQYF
>few|-|TRBJ2-2|TRBV19
TGTGCCAGTAGCACCGGGGAGCTGTTTTTT
CASSTGELFF
>many|TRBD1|TRBJ1-6|TRBV3-1
TGTGCCAGCAGCCAAGGCGGACAGGGGAATTCACCCCTCCACTTT
CASSQGGQGNSPLHF
>many|-|TRBJ1-5|TRBV30
TGTGCCTGGAGTCACTTTGGGAAGGGAAGAAATCAGCCCCAGCATTTT
CAWSHFGKGRNQPQHF
>few|-|TRBJ2-1|TRBV2
TGTGCCAGCAGTGAAACCCTACTAGCTGATGAGCAGTTCTTC
CASSETLLADEQFF
>many|-|TRBJ1-2|TRBV27
TGTGCCAGCAGTTTCCCAGGGACGGGCGGCTACACCTTC
CASSFPGTGGYTF
>few|TRBD2|TRBJ2-4|TRBV19
TGTGCCAGTAGTATCTTAGCGGGGGGGCGGAGTGCAAACATTCAGTACTTC
CASSILAGGRSANIQYF
>-|-|TRBJ2-3|TRBV20-1
TGCAGTGCTACCATCACTGGCCTGGATACGCAGTATTTT
CSATITGLDTQYF
>few|TRBD2|TRBJ2-7|TRBV10-3
TGTGCCATCATTTTAGCGGGGGATACCTACGAGCAGTACTTC
CAIILAGDTYEQYF
>few|-|TRBJ2-7|TRBV12-3/TRBV12-4
TGTGCCAGCAGTTTTAGGCAGATTTACGAGCAGTACTTC
CASSFRQIYEQYF
>many|TRBD1|TRBJ2-1|TRBV28
TGTGCCAGCACGCGACAGGGAAAAAATAATGAGCAGTTCTTC
CASTRQGKNNEQFF
>-|TRBD1|TRBJ2-1|TRBV6-1
TGTGCCAGCAGCCCGAGGGGACAGTACAATGAGCAGTTCTTC
CASSPRGQYNEQFF
>many|-|TRBJ2-1|TRBV18
TGTGCCAGCTCACCATATTTGACAGGAGTATACAATGAGCAGTTCTTC
CASSPYLTGVYNEQFF
>once|TRBD1|TRBJ2-5|TRBV28
TGTGCCAGCAGTATAGAGGACAGGGGGGTTGAGACCCAGTACTTC
CASSIEDRGVETQYF
>many|TRBD2|TRBJ2-2|TRBV7-6
TGTGCCAGCAGCTCTCGGGGGGACACCGGGGAGCTGTTTTTT
CASSSRGDTGELFF
>-|TRBD1|TRBJ1-2|TRBV19
TGTGCCAGTACCCTACCGAGAGGGACAGGAAACTATGGCTACACCTTC
CASTLPRGTGNYGYTF
>few|TRBD2|TRBJ2-3|TRBV5-8
TGTGCCAGCAGCCCAAGGGGCGGGGGGGGCACAGATACGCAGTATTTT
CASSPRGGGGTDTQYF
>many|-|TRBJ2-3|TRBV20-1
TGCAGTGCCAGTCCCGGCGGCAGCACAGATACGCAGTATTTT
CSASPGGSTDTQYF
>-|TRBD1|TRBJ1-3|TRBV12-3/TRBV12-4
TGTGCCAGCAGCCGCACAGGGGGCTCTGGAAACACCATATATTTT
CASSRTGGSGNTIYF
>few|-|TRBJ2-7|TRBV5-1
TGCGCCAGCAGCACCGGACAGCGCGAGCAGTACTTC
CASSTGQREQYF
>few|-|TRBJ2-6|TRBV5-1
TGCGCCAGCAGCTCCAGGGTTACTGGGGCCAACGTCCTGACTTTC
CASSSRVTGANVLTF
>-|TRBD2|TRBJ2-1|TRBV20-1
TGCGGTGCTAGAGATACGAGCGGGAGGAGGGGCTCCTACAATGAGCAGTTCTTC
CGARDTSGRRGSYNEQFF